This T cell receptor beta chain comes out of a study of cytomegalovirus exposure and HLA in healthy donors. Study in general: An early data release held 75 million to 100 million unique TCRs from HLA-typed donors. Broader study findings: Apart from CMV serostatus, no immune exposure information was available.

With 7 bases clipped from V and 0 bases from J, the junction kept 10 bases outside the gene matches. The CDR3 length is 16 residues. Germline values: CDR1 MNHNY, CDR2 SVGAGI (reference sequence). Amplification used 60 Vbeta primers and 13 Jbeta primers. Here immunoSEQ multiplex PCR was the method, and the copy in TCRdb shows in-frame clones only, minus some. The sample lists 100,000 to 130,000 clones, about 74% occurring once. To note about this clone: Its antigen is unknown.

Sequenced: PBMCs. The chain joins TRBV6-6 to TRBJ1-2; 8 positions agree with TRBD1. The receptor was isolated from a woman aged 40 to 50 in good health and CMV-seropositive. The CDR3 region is CASILYQGAANYGYTF. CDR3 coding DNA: TGTGCCAGCATTCTCTATCAGGGGGCCGCTAACTATGGCTACACCTTC.